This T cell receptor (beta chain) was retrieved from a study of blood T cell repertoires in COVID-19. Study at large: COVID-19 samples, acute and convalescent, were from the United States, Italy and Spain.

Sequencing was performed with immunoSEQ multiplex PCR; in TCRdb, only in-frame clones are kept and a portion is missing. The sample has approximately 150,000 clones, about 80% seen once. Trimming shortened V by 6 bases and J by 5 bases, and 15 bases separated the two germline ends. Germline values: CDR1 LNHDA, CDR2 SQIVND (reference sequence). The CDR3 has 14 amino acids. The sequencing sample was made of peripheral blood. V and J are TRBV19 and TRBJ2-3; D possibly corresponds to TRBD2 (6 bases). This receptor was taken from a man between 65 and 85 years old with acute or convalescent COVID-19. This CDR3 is CASRPGVGGDTQYF. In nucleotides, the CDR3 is TGTGCCAGTAGGCCCGGGGTCGGGGGAGATACGCAGTATTTT.